This T cell receptor (beta chain) was identified in a study of cytomegalovirus exposure and HLA in healthy donors. After removal of 2 bases from V and 3 bases from J, the junction contained 4 bases not matched to a gene. The CDR3 is 14 amino acids. Germline V gene sequence: CDR1 SGHRS, CDR2 YFSETQ. PCR involved 60 Vbeta and 13 Jbeta primers. TCRdb's table, derived via immunoSEQ multiplex PCR, lists solely in-frame clones and lacks some. Of fewer than 200,000 clones in the sample, 75% to 90% were seen once. J is TRBJ1-1 and V is TRBV5-1; 7 nucleotides agree with TRBD1. The clonotype comes from a woman aged 45-60 years in good health and CMV-seropositive. The sequenced material came from PBMCs. The CDR3 DNA follows: TGCGCCAGCAGCTTTGGACAGGCGGACACTGAAGCTTTCTTT. Its protein product is CASSFGQADTEAFF.